These 13 T cell receptor beta chains came from one sample sequenced in a study of neurological immune-mediated disorders. Via MiXCR, TCRdb re-called the 5' RACE reads, giving one row per CDR3 protein. The sample consists of about 120,000 distinct CDR3 sequences, roughly 3.4% of them appearing once. Sequenced: PBMCs. The receptors shown here come from a woman aged 25 to 39 with multiple sclerosis.

Many counts were recorded for this clonotype. The chain joins TRBV5-6 to TRBJ1-5; possible D gene TRBD1, 5 bases. Germline V gene data show CDR1 as SGHDT and CDR2 as YYEEEE. Trimming pared 1 base from V and 0 bases from J, leaving 14 bases between. The CDR3 extends over 17 amino acids. CDR3 in DNA: TGTGCCAGCAGCTTGAATCGGGACGGCTATAGCAATCAGCCCCAGCATTTT. Translation: CASSLNRDGYSNQPQHF.

The sample holds many counts of this clonotype. The genes are TRBV5-1 and TRBJ2-2, with 11 nucleotides matching TRBD2. V lost 4 bases, J lost 1 base, and 0 bases stayed unmatched. Germline CDR1 reads SGHRS; CDR2 reads YFSETQ. This CDR3 is built from 15 residues. In DNA form, the CDR3 reads TGCGCCAGCAGCACTAGCGGGGGGAACACCGGGGAGCTGTTTTTT. Translating it yields CASSTSGGNTGELFF.

Only a few counts were recorded for this clonotype. The V call is TRBV3-1, the J call TRBJ2-5, with TRBD2 identical over 14 bases. This CDR3 is 19 amino acids long. In germline, CDR1 is LGHDT, CDR2 YNNKEL (reference sequence). V shed 4 bases, J shed 7 bases, and the junction held 17 bases outside the gene matches. CDR3 residues: CASSRTPGTSGGRSGTQYF. For the CDR3, the DNA is TGTGCCAGCAGCCGAACCCCCGGGACTAGCGGGGGACGGTCGGGGACCCAGTACTTC.

This clonotype was seen many times. This sequence joins TRBV20-1 and TRBJ2-1; D gene unclear. Trimming left V 3 bases short and J 7 bases short, with 10 bases between. This CDR3 is 12 amino acids long. The V gene's germline CDR1 is DFQATT and CDR2 SNEGSKA (reference sequence). This chain's CDR3 is CSARKSSNEQFF. The CDR3 region has the DNA TGCAGTGCTAGGAAGTCTTCTAATGAGCAGTTCTTC.

This clonotype was recorded at least ten times. V and J are TRBV4-3 and TRBJ1-1; maybe TRBD1 (6 bases). This CDR3 is 15 amino acids long. The V and J ends lost 1 base and 1 base respectively, with 10 bases between them. In germline, CDR1 is LGHNA, CDR2 YSLEER. This CDR3 reads CASSQGTGWNTEAFF. For the CDR3, the DNA is TGCGCCAGCAGCCAAGGAACAGGGTGGAACACTGAAGCTTTCTTT.

Many counts were recorded for this clonotype. The chain employs TRBV12-3 or TRBV12-4 and TRBJ2-1, with 8 bases matching TRBD2. The CDR3 runs to 16 residues. Trimming removed 6 bases from V and 8 bases from J; junction bases left unmatched: 15. The CDR3 sequence: CASSPLFGGRSHEQFF. The CDR3 DNA is TGTGCCAGCAGCCCCCTTTTTGGCGGGAGGTCCCATGAGCAGTTCTTC.

The rearrangement uses TRBV6-5 and TRBJ1-1, with a weak D call TRBD1 (6 bases). CDR1 is MNHEY, CDR2 SVGAGI, per germline. The V gene lost 4 bases and the J gene lost 11 bases, with 14 bases spanning the gap. The CDR3 is made up of 12 amino acids. CDR3 sequence reads: CASSLPGVRAFF. DNA for the CDR3: TGTGCCAGCAGTTTACCAGGGGTAAGGGCTTTCTTT.

This chain uses TRBV6-4 with TRBJ2-3, with D tentatively TRBD1 (5 bases). CDR1 and CDR2 from the germline V gene are MRHNA and SNTAGT. V dropped 3 bases and J dropped 3 bases, with 10 bases sitting between them. This CDR3 is 14 amino acids long. CDR3 residues: CASSEGKGTDTQYF. In nucleotides, the CDR3 is TGTGCCAGCAGTGAGGGAAAGGGGACAGATACGCAGTATTTT.

This clonotype was seen repeatedly, ten times or more. The rearrangement joins TRBV15 to TRBJ1-4, with a possible D match to TRBD1 (6 bases). Germline lookup yields CDR1 LNHNV and CDR2 YYDKDF (reference sequence). Trimming left V 3 bases short and J 1 base short, with 9 bases between. This CDR3 is 15 amino acids long. The CDR3 DNA is TGTGCCACCAGCAGTGGGGGCCTAACTAATGAAAAACTGTTTTTT. Translated: CATSSGGLTNEKLFF.

This clonotype has at least ten counts. The J gene is TRBJ1-2, the V gene TRBV30, with unresolved D. CDR1 is GTSNPN, CDR2 SVGIG, per germline (reference sequence). There are 12 residues in the CDR3. The V end was cut by 2 bases, the J end by 4 bases, with 8 bases between. CDR3 nucleotide sequence: TGTGCCTGGAGTCCCACCAGCTATGGCTACACCTTC. Translated: CAWSPTSYGYTF.

Ten or more counts support this clonotype. The genes are TRBV5-5 and TRBJ1-1; D possibly corresponds to TRBD1 (6 bases). Germline V gene data show CDR1 as SGHKS and CDR2 as YYEKEE (reference sequence). The CDR3 has 15 residues. Trimming left V 1 base short and J 6 bases short, with 16 bases between. CDR3 sequence (DNA): TGTGCCAGCAGCTTGCGGGTCGGGAGGGGGGCTGAAGCTTTCTTT. This codes for CASSLRVGRGAEAFF.

This clonotype was detected many times. CDR3 nucleotide sequence: TGTGCCAGCAGACCTAATCCGGGACTACTAGAATGGGATGAGCAGTTCTTC. Its translation is CASRPNPGLLEWDEQFF. The chain links TRBV3-1 to TRBJ2-1; 7 bases agree with TRBD2. The CDR3 contains 17 residues. V dropped 6 bases and J dropped 8; count of bases not matched to a gene: 19. Germline CDR1 LGHDT, CDR2 YNNKEL (reference sequence).

Ten or more counts support this clonotype. The V call is TRBV5-1, the J call TRBJ2-5; D is possibly TRBD1 or TRBD2 (6 bases each). This CDR3 has 17 residues. CDR1 and CDR2 (germline): SGHRS, YFSETQ. V lost 0 bases, J lost 4 bases, and 19 bases lay in between. The CDR3, as DNA: TGCGCCAGCAGCTTGGCCAGATGGGGGGCGCCCCGAGAGACCCAGTACTTC. Residues: CASSLARWGAPRETQYF.